The entry below gives a single T cell receptor (beta chain) sequence along with its context. This sample stems from a study of T cell responses to AZD1222 COVID-19 vaccine. Measured with immunoSEQ multiplex PCR; TCRdb has only the in-frame clones, and not every one. The sample holds approximately 73,000 clones; over 80% are singletons and the top ten take about 3%. V dropped 6 bases and J dropped 0; count of bases not matched to a gene: 9. The CDR3 sequence is 16 residues long. Per the germline V gene, CDR1 is MNHEY and CDR2 is SMNVEV (reference sequence). The clonotype originates from an adult in good health. The chain recombines TRBV27 with TRBJ2-7; 9 bases agree with TRBD2. Source: peripheral blood, taken on day 0 of AZD1222 vaccination. Written as DNA, the CDR3 is TGTGCCAGCAGAAATGCAGCGGGAGGCCTCTCCTACGAGCAGTACTTC. Its protein is CASRNAAGGLSYEQYF.